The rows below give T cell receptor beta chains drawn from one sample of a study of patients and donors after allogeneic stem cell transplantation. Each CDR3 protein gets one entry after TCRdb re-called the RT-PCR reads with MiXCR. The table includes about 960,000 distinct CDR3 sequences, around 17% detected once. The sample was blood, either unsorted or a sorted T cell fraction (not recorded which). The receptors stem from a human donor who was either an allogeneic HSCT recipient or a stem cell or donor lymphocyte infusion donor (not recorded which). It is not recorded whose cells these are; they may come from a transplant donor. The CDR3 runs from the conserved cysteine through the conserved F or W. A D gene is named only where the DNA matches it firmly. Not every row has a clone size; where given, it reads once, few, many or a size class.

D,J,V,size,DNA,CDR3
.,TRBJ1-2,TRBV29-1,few,TGCAGCGTTGAAGTTCGCAGTAACTATGGCTACACCTTC,CSVEVRSNYGYTF
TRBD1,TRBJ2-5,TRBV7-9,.,TGTGCCAGCAGTTTGTCCGGACAGGGGAAGAGGGAGACCCAGTACTTC,CASSLSGQGKRETQYF
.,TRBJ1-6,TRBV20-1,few,TGCAGTGCCAGGGAGGACCATTCCTATAATTCACCCCTCCACTTT,CSAREDHSYNSPLHF
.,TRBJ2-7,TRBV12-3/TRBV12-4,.,TGTGCCAGCACCAAAATGGCGGGCGGAACCTACGAGCAGTACTTC,CASTKMAGGTYEQYF
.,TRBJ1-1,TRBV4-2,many,TGTGCCAGCAGCCAAGAGGAAGCCAGAGCCACTGAAGCTTTCTTT,CASSQEEARATEAFF
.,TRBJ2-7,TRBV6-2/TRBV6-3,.,TGTGCCAGCAGGACGGAAGTCTACGAGCAGTACTTC,CASRTEVYEQYF
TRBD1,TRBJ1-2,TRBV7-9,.,TGTGCCAGCAGCGTCCGGGACAGGGGTGTTGGCTACACCTTC,CASSVRDRGVGYTF
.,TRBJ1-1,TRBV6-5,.,TGTGCCAGCAGTTACGCGATAGGGATGAGGACTGAAGCTTTCTTT,CASSYAIGMRTEAFF
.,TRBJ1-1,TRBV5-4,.,TGTGCCAGCAGCTTCGGGGGTGTGGGAAAGAACACTGAAGCTTTCTTT,CASSFGGVGKNTEAFF
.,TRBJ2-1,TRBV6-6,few,TGTGCCAGCACCCAACTAGCAAATGAGCAGTTCTTC,CASTQLANEQFF
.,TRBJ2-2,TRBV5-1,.,TGCGCCAGCAGCTTGGGACAGTTCACCGGGGAGCTGTTTTTT,CASSLGQFTGELFF
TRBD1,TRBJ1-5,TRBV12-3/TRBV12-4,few,TGTGCCAGCAGCTACGACAGGGGAAGTCAGCCCCAGCATTTT,CASSYDRGSQPQHF
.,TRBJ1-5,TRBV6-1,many,TGTGCCAGCAGTAGGAGGAGCAATCAGCCCCAGCATTTT,CASSRRSNQPQHF
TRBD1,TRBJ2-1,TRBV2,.,TGTGCCAGCAGACCCGACAGGGGGAACAATGAGCAGTTCTTC,CASRPDRGNNEQFF
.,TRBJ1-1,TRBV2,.,TGTGCCAGCAGTGAAGCCAAGGCGAACACTGAAGCTTTCTTT,CASSEAKANTEAFF
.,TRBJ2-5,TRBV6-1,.,TGTGCCAGCAGAGGAAGCAAAAATGTCCAAGAGACCCAGTACTTC,CASRGSKNVQETQYF
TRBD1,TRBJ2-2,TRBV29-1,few,TGCAGCGCGAACAGGGGTTCCGGGGAGCTGTTTTTT,CSANRGSGELFF
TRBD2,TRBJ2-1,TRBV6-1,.,TGTGCCAGCAGCCGCGGACCGGGGGGGCCGGATGAGCAGTTCTTC,CASSRGPGGPDEQFF
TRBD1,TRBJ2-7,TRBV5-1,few,TGCGCCAGCAGCTTGGCCTGGGACAGGACGCGGGAGCAGTACTTC,CASSLAWDRTREQYF
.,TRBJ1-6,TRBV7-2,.,TGTGCCAGCAGCTCCCCCTGGGGCGGGGGTTCACCCCTCCACTTT,CASSSPWGGGSPLHF
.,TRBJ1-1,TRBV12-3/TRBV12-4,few,TGTGCCAGCAGCTTCGATGGCGTGGTCACTGAAGCTTTCTTT,CASSFDGVVTEAFF
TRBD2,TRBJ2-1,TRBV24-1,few,TGTGCCACCAGTGAACTAGCGGGAGACTCCCACAATGAGCAGTTCTTC,CATSELAGDSHNEQFF
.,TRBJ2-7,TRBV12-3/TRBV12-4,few,TGTGCCAGCAGTTTAGCGATCGTCAACGAGCAGTACTTC,CASSLAIVNEQYF
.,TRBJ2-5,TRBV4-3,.,TGCGCCAGCAGCCAAGGCTCCCAAAAGAAAGAGACCCAGTACTTC,CASSQGSQKKETQYF
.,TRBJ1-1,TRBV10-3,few,TGTGCCATCAGTGGTGGGGGTACTGAAGCTTTCTTT,CAISGGGTEAFF
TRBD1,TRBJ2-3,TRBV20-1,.,TGCAGTGCTGGGATCCTACAGGGGGGATGGGATACGCAGTATTTT,CSAGILQGGWDTQYF
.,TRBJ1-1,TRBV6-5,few,TGTGCCAGCAGTTACCGCCAAAACGGAGTAGCTTTCTTT,CASSYRQNGVAFF
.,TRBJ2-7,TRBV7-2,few,TGTGCCAGCGCGGGGGCTCGGAGCTCCTACGAGCAGTACTTC,CASAGARSSYEQYF
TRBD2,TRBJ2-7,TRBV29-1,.,TGCAGCGTTGGGGGTACTAGCGGGAGGCTCGAGCAGTACTTC,CSVGGTSGRLEQYF
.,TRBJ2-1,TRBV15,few,TGTGCCACCAGCAGAGAAATGGCAGGGATAAGCTCCTACAATGAGCAGTTCTTC,CATSREMAGISSYNEQFF
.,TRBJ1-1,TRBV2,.,TGTGCCAGCAGTGATCACGTCCAGAACACTGAAGCTTTCTTT,CASSDHVQNTEAFF
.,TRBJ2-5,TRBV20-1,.,TGCAGTGCTAGAGATATGAGGGGCAGGGAGTGGGATTTTCAAGAGACCCAGTACTTC,CSARDMRGREWDFQETQYF
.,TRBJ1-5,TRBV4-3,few,TGCGCCAGCAGCCAAGAAGTCGGCTGGCAGCCCCAGCATTTT,CASSQEVGWQPQHF
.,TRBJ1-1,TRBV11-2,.,TGTGCCAGCAGCCCACCCCTTGGGGGGATTGAAGCTTTCTTT,CASSPPLGGIEAFF
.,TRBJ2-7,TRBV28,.,TGTGCCAGCAGTCCCTCCCCCACCTGGACTACCAACTCCTACGAGCAGTACTTC,CASSPSPTWTTNSYEQYF
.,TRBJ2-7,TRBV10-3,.,TGTGCCACCGGCCTCCTAGATACCTACGAGCAGTACTTC,CATGLLDTYEQYF
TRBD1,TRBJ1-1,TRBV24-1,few,TGTGCCACTCAGGGGGCTACTCCTGAAGCTTTCTTT,CATQGATPEAFF
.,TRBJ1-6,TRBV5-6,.,TGTGCCAGCAGTTTGTTATCGGGCGATAATTCACCCCTCCACTTT,CASSLLSGDNSPLHF
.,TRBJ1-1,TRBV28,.,TGTTCAACCCGGGCCCTGGCGTCTGAAGCTTTCTTT,CSTRALASEAFF
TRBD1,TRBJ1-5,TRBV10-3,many,TGTGCCATCAGTCCGGGACAGGGGTTTAGTCAGCCCCAGCATTTT,CAISPGQGFSQPQHF
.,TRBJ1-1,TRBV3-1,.,TGTGCCAGCAGCCTCGGGTCTCGCTCCACTGAAGCTTTCTTT,CASSLGSRSTEAFF
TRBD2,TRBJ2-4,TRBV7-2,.,TGTGCCAGCAGCTTAGAACTAGCGGGGGACCAAAACATTCAGTACTTC,CASSLELAGDQNIQYF
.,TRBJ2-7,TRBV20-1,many,TGCAGTGCTAGAGATTTCGAAGGCTACGAGCAGTACTTC,CSARDFEGYEQYF
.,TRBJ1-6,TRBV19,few,TGTGCCAGTAGTCTGGGGGGGCGGTTTAATTCACCCCTCCACTTT,CASSLGGRFNSPLHF
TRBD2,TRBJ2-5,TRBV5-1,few,TGCGCCAGCAGCCCGGAACAGGGACTAGTGGGAGAGACCCAGTACTTC,CASSPEQGLVGETQYF
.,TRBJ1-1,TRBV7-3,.,TGTGCCAGCAGCTTAAAAGACACCTTGGGGTCAGCTTTCTTT,CASSLKDTLGSAFF
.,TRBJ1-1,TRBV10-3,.,TGTGCCATCACAACAAGTACAAGCACTGAAGCTTTCTTT,CAITTSTSTEAFF
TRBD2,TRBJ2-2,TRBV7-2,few,TGTGCCAGCAGCAGGACTAGCGGGGGCCTGAACACCGGGGAGCTGTTTTTT,CASSRTSGGLNTGELFF
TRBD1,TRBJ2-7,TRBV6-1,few,TGTGCCAGCACCCACTCCGGGACAGGGGTGCGGCAGTACTTC,CASTHSGTGVRQYF
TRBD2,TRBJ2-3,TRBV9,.,TGTGCCAGCAGCGTAGGCGCTAGCGGGGGCACAGATACGCAGTATTTT,CASSVGASGGTDTQYF
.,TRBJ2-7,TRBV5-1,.,TGCGCCAGCAGCCAATCGACAGTCCTTGCCTACGAGCAGTACTTC,CASSQSTVLAYEQYF
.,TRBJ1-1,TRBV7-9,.,TGTGCCAGCAGCTTTCGGAAGCCGAACACTGAAGCTTTCTTT,CASSFRKPNTEAFF
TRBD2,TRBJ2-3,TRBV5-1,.,TGCGCCAGCAGCTTGAATGCGGGAGGGAGGGCAGATACGCAGTATTTT,CASSLNAGGRADTQYF
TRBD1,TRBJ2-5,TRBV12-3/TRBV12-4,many,TGTGCCAGCAGTTTTTTACAGGGGGAGACCCAGTACTTC,CASSFLQGETQYF